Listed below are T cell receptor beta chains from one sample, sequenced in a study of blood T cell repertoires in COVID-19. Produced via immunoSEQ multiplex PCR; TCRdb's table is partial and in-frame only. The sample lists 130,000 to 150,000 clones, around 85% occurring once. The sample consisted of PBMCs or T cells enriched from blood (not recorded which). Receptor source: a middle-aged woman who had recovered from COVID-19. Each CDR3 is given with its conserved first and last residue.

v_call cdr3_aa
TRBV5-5 CASSSILGNQPQHF
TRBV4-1 CASSQDNGPNEKLFF
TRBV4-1 CASSQGTSGRAGEQFF
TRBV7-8 CASSYGKLAGGLAKNIQYF
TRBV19 CASRRLAGDTQYF
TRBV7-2 CASNQASGVISGEQFF
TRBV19 CASTGLAGAEQYF
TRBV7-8 CASLVSGGYEQFF
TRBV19 CASRITGGSGNEKLFF
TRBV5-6 CASSWAGTGGQYNEQFF
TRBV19 CASSILQGYEQYF
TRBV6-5 CAGRTIYNEQFF
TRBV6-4 CASSEQGDTQYF
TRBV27 CASSPLSGANVLTF
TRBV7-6 CASSLAGTGGGNQPQHF
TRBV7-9 CASSLLLAGVTDTQYF
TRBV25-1 CASSQGRNTEAFF
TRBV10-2 CASLVKRGSSYNEQFF
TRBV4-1 CASSQDGGRWAEAFF
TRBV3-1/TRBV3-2 CASSRLASNTGELFF
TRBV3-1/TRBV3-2 CASSQFTGGFSTNEKLFF
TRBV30 CAWSVLRQGAGYGYTF
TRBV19 CASADRSLGNQPQHF
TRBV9 CASSVDRQGIFTGELFF
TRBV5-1 CASSFLAGEYNEQFF
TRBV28 CASKPPGAGATGELFF